This entry lists 14 T cell receptor beta chains sequenced from one sample in a study of cytomegalovirus exposure and HLA in healthy donors. The study ran its PCR with 60 Vbeta and 13 Jbeta primers. Some clones are missing from TCRdb's copy, which holds only in-frame ones; the method was immunoSEQ multiplex PCR. The table includes about 200,000 clones, around 77% detected once. The sample was PBMCs. The receptor set was obtained from a woman aged 25 to 39 in good health and CMV-seronegative.

The chain employs TRBV27 and TRBJ1-3; 8 bases line up with TRBD1. Losses at the gene ends were 4 bases for V and 0 bases for J; bases not matched to a gene: 2. The germline V gene encodes CDR1 MNHEY and CDR2 SMNVEV (reference sequence). CDR3 length: 15 residues. Here the CDR3 reads CASSYTGGSGNTIYF. Written as DNA, the CDR3 is TGTGCCAGCAGTTATACAGGGGGCTCTGGAAACACCATATATTTT.

This clone was detected once. The chain links TRBV11-3 to TRBJ2-5, with 7 bases lining up with TRBD1. Germline V gives CDR1 SGHNT, CDR2 YENEEA. The CDR3 has 15 residues. The junction had 7 bases not matched to a gene; V was cut back by 5 bases and J by 1 base. The CDR3: CASSAEGTAQETQYF. The CDR3 coding sequence is TGTGCCAGCAGCGCCGAAGGGACAGCCCAAGAGACCCAGTACTTC.

This clone showed up just a few times. The chain uses TRBV14 and TRBJ2-5, with 8 bases that match TRBD1. Germline CDR1 SGHDN, CDR2 FVKESK. This CDR3 comprises 18 residues. After removal of 6 bases from V and 0 bases from J, the junction contained 15 bases not matched to a gene. CDR3 residues: CASSLHRGFSSYQETQYF. CDR3 coding DNA: TGTGCCAGCAGTCTCCACAGGGGGTTCAGCTCGTACCAAGAGACCCAGTACTTC.

Written as DNA, the CDR3 is TGTGCCAGCAGTGAATATACTCCAGGGTCTGGGGCCAACGTCCTGACTTTC. Translated, it gives CASSEYTPGSGANVLTF. The chain links TRBV25-1 to TRBJ2-6; D is possibly TRBD1 (5 bases). This CDR3 comprises 17 residues. Germline CDR1 reads MGHDK; CDR2 reads SYGVNS. Trimming took off 0 bases at V and 1 base at J, with 10 bases between the two ends.

As concerns this clone: The sample contains more than one DNA sequence encoding this CDR3. The chain carries TRBV5-1 and TRBJ2-1, with 12 bases matching TRBD2. Germline V gives CDR1 SGHRS, CDR2 YFSETQ. The CDR3 runs 16 residues. The J segment lost 4 bases and the V segment lost 0 bases, leaving 2 bases of the junction unmatched. The CDR3 loop reads CASSLGLAGVYNEQFF. The CDR3, as DNA: TGCGCCAGCAGCTTGGGACTAGCGGGAGTGTACAATGAGCAGTTCTTC.

The chain has TRBV2 and TRBJ1-3; 11 positions agree with TRBD1. The V gene's germline CDR1 is SNHLY and CDR2 FYNNEI. Trimming took 3 bases from V and 1 from J; bases not matched to a gene: 5. The CDR3 consists of 17 residues. In nucleotides, the CDR3 is TGTGCCAGCAGTGATAGGACAGGGGGCTCTTCTGGAAACACCATATATTTT. It is translated as CASSDRTGGSSGNTIYF.

The chain is built from TRBV11-1 and TRBJ1-1, with D tentatively TRBD1 (5 bases). Germline CDR1 reads SGHAT; CDR2 reads FQDESV (reference sequence). Trimming stripped 6 bases from V and 5 bases from J, with 13 bases between. This CDR3 has 13 residues. The CDR3 sequence is CASRKGRMTEAFF. The CDR3, as DNA: TGTGCCAGCAGGAAGGGGAGGATGACTGAAGCTTTCTTT.

The J gene is TRBJ2-7, the V gene TRBV27, with D maybe TRBD2 (6 bases). CDR1 MNHEY and CDR2 SMNVEV come from the germline V gene (reference sequence). The germline V and J ends were trimmed by 6 bases and 9 bases, with 21 bases remaining between them. The length of the CDR3 is 14 residues. Written as DNA, the CDR3 is TGTGCCAGCAGCCCTCCGGGACTCTCATTCGGGCAGTACTTC. Its protein product is CASSPPGLSFGQYF.

Notes on this clone: Germline and junction disagree at one end, which may indicate a read error. The chain couples TRBV5-4 to TRBJ1-2; D unresolved. The CDR3 has 14 amino acids. Germline V gene lookup returns CDR1 SGHNT and CDR2 YYREEE (reference sequence). The CDR3 nucleotides read TGTGCCAGCAGCCTGGACCTCCTGGATGGAGGCTACCCCTTC. Translation: CASSLDLLDGGYPF.

J is TRBJ2-2 and V is TRBV5-1; maybe TRBD1 (6 bases). V was cut by 3 bases and J by 5 bases, with 14 bases left in between. The CDR3 consists of 15 residues. The V gene's germline CDR1 is SGHRS and CDR2 YFSETQ. The CDR3 coding sequence is TGCGCCAGCAGCTCTGAGGACAGACCGACCGGGGAGCTGTTTTTT. Its protein is CASSSEDRPTGELFF.

This clone was observed a single time. This rearrangement joins TRBV7-9 to TRBJ1-6; D unclear. CDR3 length: 12 residues. CDR1 and CDR2 from the germline V gene are SEHNR and FQNEAQ (reference sequence). Trimming cost V 8 bases and J 10 bases, with 12 bases left between them. CDR3 protein: CASSSRESPLHF. The CDR3, as DNA: TGTGCCAGCTCCTCGAGGGAATCACCCCTCCACTTT.

The V call is TRBV28, the J call TRBJ1-5, with 9 bases that match TRBD1. This CDR3 has 13 residues. Germline V gene data show CDR1 as MDHEN and CDR2 as SYDVKM. Trimming removed 11 bases from V and 1 base from J; junction bases left unmatched: 3. The CDR3 DNA reads TGTGCCGGAGGGACAGGGAGCAATCAGCCCCAGCATTTT. Its protein is CAGGTGSNQPQHF.

The J gene is TRBJ2-3, the V gene TRBV25-1; 10 nucleotides align to TRBD2. Germline assignment: CDR1 MGHDK and CDR2 SYGVNS. This CDR3 spans 17 amino acids. The trim removed 5 bases at V and 0 bases at J, leaving 8 bases unmatched. The CDR3 DNA sequence: TGTGCCAGCAGTCAAGCGGGAGGGGGGGGGAGCACAGATACGCAGTATTTT. Amino acids: CASSQAGGGGSTDTQYF.

The chain joins TRBV9 to TRBJ1-2, with D perhaps matching TRBD1 (6 bases). V lost 0 bases to trimming and J lost 0 bases, with 12 bases between them. This CDR3 has 16 amino acids. The germline V gene encodes CDR1 SGDLS and CDR2 YYNGEE. CDR3 amino acids: CASSVAGDTTNYGYTF. CDR3 coding DNA: TGTGCCAGCAGCGTAGCTGGGGACACCACTAACTATGGCTACACCTTC.